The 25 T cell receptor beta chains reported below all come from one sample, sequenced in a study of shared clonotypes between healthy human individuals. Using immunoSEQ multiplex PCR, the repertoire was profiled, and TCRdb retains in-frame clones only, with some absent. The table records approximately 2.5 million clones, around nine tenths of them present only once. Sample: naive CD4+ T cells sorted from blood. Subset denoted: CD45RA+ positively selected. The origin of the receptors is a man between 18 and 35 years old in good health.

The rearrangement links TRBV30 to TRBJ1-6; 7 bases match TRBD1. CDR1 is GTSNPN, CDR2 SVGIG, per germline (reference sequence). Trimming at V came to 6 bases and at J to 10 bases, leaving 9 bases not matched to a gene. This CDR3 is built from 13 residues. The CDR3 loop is CACKRTGLSPLHF. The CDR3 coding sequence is TGTGCCTGTAAACGGACAGGTCTATCACCCCTCCACTTT.

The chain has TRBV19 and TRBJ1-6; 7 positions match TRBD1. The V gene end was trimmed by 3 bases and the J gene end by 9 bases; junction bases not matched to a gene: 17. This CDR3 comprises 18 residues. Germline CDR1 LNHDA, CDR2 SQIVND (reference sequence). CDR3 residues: CASSIISLVGDRASPLHF. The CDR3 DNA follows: TGTGCCAGTAGTATTATCAGTTTGGTTGGGGACAGAGCTTCACCCCTCCACTTT.

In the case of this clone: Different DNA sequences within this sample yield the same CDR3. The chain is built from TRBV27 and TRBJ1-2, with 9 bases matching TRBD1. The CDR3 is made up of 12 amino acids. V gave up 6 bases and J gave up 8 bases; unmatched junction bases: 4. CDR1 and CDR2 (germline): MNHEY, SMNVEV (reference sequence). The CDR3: CASRTGGLGYTF. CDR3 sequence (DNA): TGTGCCAGCAGAACAGGGGGCCTGGGCTACACCTTC.

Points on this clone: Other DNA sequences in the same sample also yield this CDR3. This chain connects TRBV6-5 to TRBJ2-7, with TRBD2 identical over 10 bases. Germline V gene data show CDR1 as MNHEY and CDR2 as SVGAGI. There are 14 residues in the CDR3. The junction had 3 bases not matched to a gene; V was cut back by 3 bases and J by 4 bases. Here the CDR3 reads CASSYLAGEYEQYF. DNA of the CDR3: TGTGCCAGCAGTTATCTAGCGGGAGAATACGAGCAGTACTTC.

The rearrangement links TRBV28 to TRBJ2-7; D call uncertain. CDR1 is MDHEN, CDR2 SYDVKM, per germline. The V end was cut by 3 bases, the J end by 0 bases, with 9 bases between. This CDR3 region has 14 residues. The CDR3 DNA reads TGTGCCAGCAGTTTGGAGAGGTACTCCTACGAGCAGTACTTC. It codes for CASSLERYSYEQYF. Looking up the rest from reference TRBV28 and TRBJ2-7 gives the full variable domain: DVKVTQSSRYLVKRTGEKVFLECVQDMDHENMFWYRQDPGLGLRLIYFSYDVKMKEKGDIPEGYSVSREKKERFSLILESASTNQTSMYLCASSLERYSYEQYFGPGTRLTVT.

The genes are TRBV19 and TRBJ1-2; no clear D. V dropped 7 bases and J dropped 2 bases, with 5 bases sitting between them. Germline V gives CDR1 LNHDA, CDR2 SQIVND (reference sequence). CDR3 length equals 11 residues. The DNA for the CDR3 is TGTGCCAGTACTGCCAACTATGGCTACACCTTC. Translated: CASTANYGYTF.

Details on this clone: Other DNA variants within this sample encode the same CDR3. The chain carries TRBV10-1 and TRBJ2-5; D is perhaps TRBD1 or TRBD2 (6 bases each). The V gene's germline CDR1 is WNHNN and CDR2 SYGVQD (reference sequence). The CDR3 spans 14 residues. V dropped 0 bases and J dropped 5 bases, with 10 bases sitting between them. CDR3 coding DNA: TGCGCCAGCAGTGAGTCAACAGGGAGGGAGACCCAGTACTTC. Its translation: CASSESTGRETQYF.

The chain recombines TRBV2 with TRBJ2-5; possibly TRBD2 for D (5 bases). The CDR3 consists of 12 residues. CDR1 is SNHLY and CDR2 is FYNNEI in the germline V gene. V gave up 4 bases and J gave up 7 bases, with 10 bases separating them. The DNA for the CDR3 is TGTGCCAGCAGTGGGACTGTCCGGACCCAGTACTTC. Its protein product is CASSGTVRTQYF. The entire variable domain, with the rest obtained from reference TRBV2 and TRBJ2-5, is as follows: EPEVTQTPSHQVTQMGQEVILRCVPISNHLYFYWYRQILGQKVEFLVSFYNNEISEKSEIFDDQFSVERPDGSNFTLKIRSTKLEDSAMYFCASSGTVRTQYFGPGTRLLVL.

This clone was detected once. The CDR3 region has the DNA TGTGCCAGCAGTTACGGGCAGGGAACGGGAGATACGCAGTATTTT. Its translation is CASSYGQGTGDTQYF. The J gene is TRBJ2-3, the V gene TRBV6-5; a possible D gene is TRBD1 (5 bases). CDR3 length: 15 residues. Germline lookup yields CDR1 MNHEY and CDR2 SVGAGI. Between the trimmed V and J ends, which lost 2 bases and 5 bases, there was a span of 14 bases.

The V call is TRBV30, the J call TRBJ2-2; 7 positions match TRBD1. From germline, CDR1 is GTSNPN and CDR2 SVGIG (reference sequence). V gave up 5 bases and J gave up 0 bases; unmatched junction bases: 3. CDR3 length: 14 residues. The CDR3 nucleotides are TGTGCCTGGCGACAGGGATCGAACACCGGGGAGCTGTTTTTT. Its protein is CAWRQGSNTGELFF.

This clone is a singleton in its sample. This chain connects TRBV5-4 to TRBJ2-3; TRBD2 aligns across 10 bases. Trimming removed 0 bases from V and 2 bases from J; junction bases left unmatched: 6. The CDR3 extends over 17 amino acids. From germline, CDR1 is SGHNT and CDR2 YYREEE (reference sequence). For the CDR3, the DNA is TGTGCCAGCAGCTTGGCACTAGCGGGACTAACCACAGATACGCAGTATTTT. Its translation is CASSLALAGLTTDTQYF.

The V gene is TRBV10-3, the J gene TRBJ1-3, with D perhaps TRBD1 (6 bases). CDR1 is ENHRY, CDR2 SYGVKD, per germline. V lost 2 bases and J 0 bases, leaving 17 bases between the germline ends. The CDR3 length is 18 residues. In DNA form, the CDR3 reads TGTGCCATCAGTGAGGCAGTGACAGGCCCCTACTCTGGAAACACCATATATTTT. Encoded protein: CAISEAVTGPYSGNTIYF.

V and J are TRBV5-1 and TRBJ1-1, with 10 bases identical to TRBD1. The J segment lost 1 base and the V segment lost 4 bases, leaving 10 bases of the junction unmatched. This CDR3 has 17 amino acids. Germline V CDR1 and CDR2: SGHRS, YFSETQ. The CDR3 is CASSATDRGLRNTEAFF. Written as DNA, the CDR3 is TGCGCCAGCAGCGCCACCGACAGGGGGCTTAGGAACACTGAAGCTTTCTTT.

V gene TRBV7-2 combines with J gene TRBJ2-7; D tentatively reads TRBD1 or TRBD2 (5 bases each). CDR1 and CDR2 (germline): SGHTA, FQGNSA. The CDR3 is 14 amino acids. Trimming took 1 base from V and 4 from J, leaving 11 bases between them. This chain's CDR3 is CASSLVGVGYEQYF. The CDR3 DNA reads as TGTGCCAGCAGCTTAGTGGGGGTAGGATACGAGCAGTACTTC.

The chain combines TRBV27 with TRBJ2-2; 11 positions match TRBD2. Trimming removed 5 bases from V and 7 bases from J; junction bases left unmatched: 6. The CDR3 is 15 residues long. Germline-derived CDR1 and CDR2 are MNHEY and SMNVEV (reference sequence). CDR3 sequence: CASSGSGRADGELFF. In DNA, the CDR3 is TGTGCCAGCAGTGGTAGCGGGAGGGCCGACGGGGAGCTGTTTTTT.

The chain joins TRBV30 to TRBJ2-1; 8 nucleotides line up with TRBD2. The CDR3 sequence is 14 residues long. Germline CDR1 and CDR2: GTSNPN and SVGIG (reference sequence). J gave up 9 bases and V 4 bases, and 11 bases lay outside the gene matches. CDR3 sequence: CAWNLPRGGTEQFF. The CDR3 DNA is TGTGCCTGGAACCTACCCCGGGGGGGTACTGAGCAGTTCTTC.

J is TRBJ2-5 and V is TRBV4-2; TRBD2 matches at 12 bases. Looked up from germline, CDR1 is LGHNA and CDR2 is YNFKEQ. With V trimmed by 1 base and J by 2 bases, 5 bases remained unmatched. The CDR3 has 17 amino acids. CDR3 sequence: CASSQVPLAGGQETQYF. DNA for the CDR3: TGTGCCAGCAGCCAAGTCCCGCTAGCGGGGGGGCAAGAGACCCAGTACTTC.

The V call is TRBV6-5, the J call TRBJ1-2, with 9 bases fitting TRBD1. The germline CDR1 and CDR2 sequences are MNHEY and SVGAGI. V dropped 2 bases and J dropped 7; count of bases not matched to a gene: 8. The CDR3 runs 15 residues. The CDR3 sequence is CASSYTGQGRAGYTF. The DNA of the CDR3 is TGTGCCAGCAGTTACACTGGACAGGGGAGGGCTGGCTACACCTTC.

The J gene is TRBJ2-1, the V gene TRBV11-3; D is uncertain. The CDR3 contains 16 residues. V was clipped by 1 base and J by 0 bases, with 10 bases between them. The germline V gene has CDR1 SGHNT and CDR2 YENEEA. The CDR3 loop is CASSLATHSSYNEQFF. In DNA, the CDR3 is TGTGCCAGCAGCTTAGCCACACATAGCTCCTACAATGAGCAGTTCTTC. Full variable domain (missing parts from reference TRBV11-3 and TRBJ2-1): EAGVVQSPRYKIIEKKQPVAFWCNPISGHNTLYWYLQNLGQGPELLIRYENEEAVDDSQLPKDRFSAERLKGVDSTLKIQPAELGDSAVYLCASSLATHSSYNEQFFGPGTRLTVL.

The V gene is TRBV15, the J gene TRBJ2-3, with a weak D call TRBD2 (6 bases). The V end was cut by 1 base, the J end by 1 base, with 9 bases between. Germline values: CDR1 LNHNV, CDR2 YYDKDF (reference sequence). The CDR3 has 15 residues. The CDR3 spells CATSRGRDRTDTQYF. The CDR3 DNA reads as TGTGCCACCAGCAGAGGGCGGGACCGCACAGATACGCAGTATTTT.

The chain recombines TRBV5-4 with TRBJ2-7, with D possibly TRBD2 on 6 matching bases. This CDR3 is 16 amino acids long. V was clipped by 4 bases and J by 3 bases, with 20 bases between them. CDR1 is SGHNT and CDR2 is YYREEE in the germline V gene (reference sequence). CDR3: CASSLVGAGSGYEQYF. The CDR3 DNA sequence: TGTGCCAGCAGCCTCGTCGGTGCGGGGTCCGGCTACGAGCAGTACTTC. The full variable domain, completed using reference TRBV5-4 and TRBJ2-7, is ETGVTQSPTHLIKTRGQQVTLRCSSQSGHNTVSWYQQALGQGPQFIFQYYREEENGRGNFPPRFSGLQFPNYSSELNVNALELDDSALYLCASSLVGAGSGYEQYFGPGTRLTVT.

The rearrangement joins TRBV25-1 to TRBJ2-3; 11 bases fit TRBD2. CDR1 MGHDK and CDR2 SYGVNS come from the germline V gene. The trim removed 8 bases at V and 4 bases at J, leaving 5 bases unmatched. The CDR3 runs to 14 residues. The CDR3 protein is CASRLAGRADTQYF. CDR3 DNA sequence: TGTGCCAGCCGACTAGCGGGGAGAGCAGATACGCAGTATTTT.

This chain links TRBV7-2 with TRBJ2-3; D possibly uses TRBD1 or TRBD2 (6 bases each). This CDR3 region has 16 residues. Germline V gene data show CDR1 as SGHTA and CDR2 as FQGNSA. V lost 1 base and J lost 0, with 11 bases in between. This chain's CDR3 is CASSLGTGASTDTQYF. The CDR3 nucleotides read TGTGCCAGCAGCTTAGGGACGGGGGCTAGCACAGATACGCAGTATTTT.

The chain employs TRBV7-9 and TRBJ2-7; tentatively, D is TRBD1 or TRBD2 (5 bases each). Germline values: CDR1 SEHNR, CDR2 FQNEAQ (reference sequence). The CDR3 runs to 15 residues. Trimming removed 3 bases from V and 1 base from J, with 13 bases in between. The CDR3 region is CASSFGRDGSYEQYF. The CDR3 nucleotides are TGTGCCAGCAGCTTTGGACGGGACGGTTCCTACGAGCAGTACTTC.

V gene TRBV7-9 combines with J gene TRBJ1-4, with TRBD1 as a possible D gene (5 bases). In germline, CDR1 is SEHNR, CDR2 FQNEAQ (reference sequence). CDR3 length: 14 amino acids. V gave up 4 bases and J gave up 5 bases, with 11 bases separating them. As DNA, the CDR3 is TGTGCCAGCAGCTCGCAGGAGGGGAATGAAAAACTGTTTTTT. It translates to CASSSQEGNEKLFF.